This TCR beta chain was sequenced during a study of blood T cell repertoires in COVID-19. Study background: The analysed material was cDNA or gDNA that came from T cells, B-cell-depleted T cells, or PBMCs.

This study enrolled people aged 18 to 89 from 24 US geographic areas. Donors were grouped by their self-reported clinical history. The junction had 6 bases not matched to a gene; V was cut back by 7 bases and J by 8 bases. CDR3 length equals 13 residues. The germline V gene has CDR1 SNHLY and CDR2 FYNNEI. This table comes from immunoSEQ multiplex PCR, and its TCRdb copy is limited to in-frame clones, with some not included. The sample records fewer than 450,000 clones, 88% being singletons. The chain employs TRBV2 and TRBJ2-1; 9 bases match TRBD2. Source material: PBMCs or T cells enriched from blood (not recorded which). The sequence was collected from a woman in her forties with acute COVID-19. This chain's CDR3 is CASTLSGGDEQFF. The DNA for the CDR3 is TGTGCCAGCACCCTTAGCGGGGGCGATGAGCAGTTCTTC.